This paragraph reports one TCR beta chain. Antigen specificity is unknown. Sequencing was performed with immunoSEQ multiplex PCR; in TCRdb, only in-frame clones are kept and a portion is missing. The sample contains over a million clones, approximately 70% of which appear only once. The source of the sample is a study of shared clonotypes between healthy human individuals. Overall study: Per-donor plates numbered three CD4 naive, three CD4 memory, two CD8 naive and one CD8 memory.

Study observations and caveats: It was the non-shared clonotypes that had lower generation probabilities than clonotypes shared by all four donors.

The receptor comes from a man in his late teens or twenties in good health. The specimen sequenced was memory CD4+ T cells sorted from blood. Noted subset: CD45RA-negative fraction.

The CDR3 DNA sequence: TGTGCCAGCAGCTTGGACAGGGACGACTATGGCTACACCTTC. Protein sequence: CASSLDRDDYGYTF. This chain connects TRBV7-9 to TRBJ1-2, with TRBD1 matching over 8 bases. This CDR3 spans 14 amino acids. Losses at the gene ends were 3 bases for V and 3 bases for J; bases not matched to a gene: 3. Germline V gene data show CDR1 as SEHNR and CDR2 as FQNEAQ (reference sequence).